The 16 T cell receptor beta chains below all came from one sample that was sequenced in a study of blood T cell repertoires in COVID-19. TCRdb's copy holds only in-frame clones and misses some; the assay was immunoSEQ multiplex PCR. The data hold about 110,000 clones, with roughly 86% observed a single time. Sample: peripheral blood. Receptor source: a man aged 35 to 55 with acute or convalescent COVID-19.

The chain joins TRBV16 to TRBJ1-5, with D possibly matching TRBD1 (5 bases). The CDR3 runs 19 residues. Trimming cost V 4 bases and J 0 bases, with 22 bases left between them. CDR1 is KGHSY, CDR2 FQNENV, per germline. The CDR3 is CASSRPGGRVAYSNQPQHF. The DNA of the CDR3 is TGTGCCAGCAGCCGCCCGGGGGGACGGGTCGCTTATAGCAATCAGCCCCAGCATTTT.

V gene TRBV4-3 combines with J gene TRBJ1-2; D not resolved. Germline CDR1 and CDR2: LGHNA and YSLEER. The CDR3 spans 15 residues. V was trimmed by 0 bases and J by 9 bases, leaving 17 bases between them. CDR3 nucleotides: TGCGCCAGCAGCCAAGACACGGGAGGAGGTCGAAGCTACACCTTC. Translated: CASSQDTGGGRSYTF.

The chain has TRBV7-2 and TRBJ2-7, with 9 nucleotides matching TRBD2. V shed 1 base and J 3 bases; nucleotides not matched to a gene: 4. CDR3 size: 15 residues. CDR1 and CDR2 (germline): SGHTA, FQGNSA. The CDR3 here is CASSLVASGNYEQYF. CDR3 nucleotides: TGTGCCAGCAGCTTAGTAGCTAGCGGGAACTACGAGCAGTACTTC.

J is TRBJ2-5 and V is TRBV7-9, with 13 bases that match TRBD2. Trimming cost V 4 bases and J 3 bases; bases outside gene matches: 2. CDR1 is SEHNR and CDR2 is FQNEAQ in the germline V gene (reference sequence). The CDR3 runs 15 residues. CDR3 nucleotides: TGTGCCAGCAGCTACGGGACTAGCGGGAAAGAGACCCAGTACTTC. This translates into CASSYGTSGKETQYF.

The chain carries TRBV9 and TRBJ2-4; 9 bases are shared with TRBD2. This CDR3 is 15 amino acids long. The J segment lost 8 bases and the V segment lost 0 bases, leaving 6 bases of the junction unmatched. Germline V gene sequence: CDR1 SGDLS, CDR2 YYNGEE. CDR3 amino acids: CASSVEASGVDIQYF. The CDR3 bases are TGTGCCAGCAGCGTAGAGGCTAGCGGGGTAGACATTCAGTACTTC.

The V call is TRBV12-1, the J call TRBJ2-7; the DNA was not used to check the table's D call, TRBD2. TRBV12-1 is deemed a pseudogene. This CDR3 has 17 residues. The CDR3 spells CASSWVRHSGEDYEQYF. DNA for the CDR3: TGTGCCAGCAGCTGGGTCCGTCATAGCGGAGAGGACTACGAGCAGTACTTC.

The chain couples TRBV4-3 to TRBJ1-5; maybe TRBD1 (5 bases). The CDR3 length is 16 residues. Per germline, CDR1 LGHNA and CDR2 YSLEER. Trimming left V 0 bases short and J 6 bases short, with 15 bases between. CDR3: CASSQDIGGSFQPQHF. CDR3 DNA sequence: TGCGCCAGCAGCCAAGATATCGGGGGGAGCTTTCAGCCCCAGCATTTT.

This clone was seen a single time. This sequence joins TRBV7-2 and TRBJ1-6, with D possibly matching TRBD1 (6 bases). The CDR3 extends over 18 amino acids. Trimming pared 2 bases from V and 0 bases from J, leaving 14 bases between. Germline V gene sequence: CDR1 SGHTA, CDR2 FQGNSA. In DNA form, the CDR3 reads TGTGCCAGCAGCTTACCAATACAGGGTAGCTCCTATAATTCACCCCTCCACTTT. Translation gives CASSLPIQGSSYNSPLHF. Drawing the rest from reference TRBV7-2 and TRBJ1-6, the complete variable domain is GAGVSQSPSNKVTEKGKDVELRCDPISGHTALYWYRQSLGQGLEFLIYFQGNSAPDKSGLPSDRFSAERTGGSVSTLTIQRTQQEDSAVYLCASSLPIQGSSYNSPLHFGNGTRLTVT.

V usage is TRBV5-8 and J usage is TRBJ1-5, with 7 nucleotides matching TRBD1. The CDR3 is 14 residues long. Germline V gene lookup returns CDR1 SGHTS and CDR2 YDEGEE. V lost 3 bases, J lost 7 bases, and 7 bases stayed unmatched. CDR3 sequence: CASSSRDSWQPQHF. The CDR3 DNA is TGTGCCAGCAGCTCGCGGGACAGCTGGCAGCCCCAGCATTTT.

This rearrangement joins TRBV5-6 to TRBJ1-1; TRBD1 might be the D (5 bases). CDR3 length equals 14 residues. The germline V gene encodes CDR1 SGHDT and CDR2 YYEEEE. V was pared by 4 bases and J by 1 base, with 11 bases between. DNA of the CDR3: TGTGCCAGCAGCGTGACAGACTCGAACACTGAAGCTTTCTTT. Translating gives CASSVTDSNTEAFF.

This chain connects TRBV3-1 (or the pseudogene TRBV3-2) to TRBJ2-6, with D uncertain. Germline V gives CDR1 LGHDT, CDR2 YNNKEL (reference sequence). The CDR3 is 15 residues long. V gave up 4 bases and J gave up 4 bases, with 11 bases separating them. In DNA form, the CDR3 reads TGTGCCAGCAGCCCTGATATTAGCGGGGCCAACGTCCTGACTTTC. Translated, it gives CASSPDISGANVLTF.

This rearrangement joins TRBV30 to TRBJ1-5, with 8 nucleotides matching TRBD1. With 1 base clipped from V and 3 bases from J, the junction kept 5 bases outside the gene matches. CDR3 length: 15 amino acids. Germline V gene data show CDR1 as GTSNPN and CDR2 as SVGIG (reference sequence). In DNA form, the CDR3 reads TGTGCCTGGAGTGGTGACAGGGGCCCCAATCAGCCCCAGCATTTT. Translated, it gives CAWSGDRGPNQPQHF.

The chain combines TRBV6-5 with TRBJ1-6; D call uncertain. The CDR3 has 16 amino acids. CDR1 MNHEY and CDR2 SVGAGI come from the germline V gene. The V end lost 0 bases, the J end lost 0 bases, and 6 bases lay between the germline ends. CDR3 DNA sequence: TGTGCCAGCAGTTACTCTGGGAGCTCCTATAATTCACCCCTCCACTTT. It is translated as CASSYSGSSYNSPLHF.

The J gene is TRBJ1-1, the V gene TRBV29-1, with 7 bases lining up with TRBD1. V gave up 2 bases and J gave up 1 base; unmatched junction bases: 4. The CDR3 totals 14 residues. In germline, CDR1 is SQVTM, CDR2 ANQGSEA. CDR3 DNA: TGCAGCGTTGAACCCGGGACAGAGAACACTGAAGCTTTCTTT. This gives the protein CSVEPGTENTEAFF.

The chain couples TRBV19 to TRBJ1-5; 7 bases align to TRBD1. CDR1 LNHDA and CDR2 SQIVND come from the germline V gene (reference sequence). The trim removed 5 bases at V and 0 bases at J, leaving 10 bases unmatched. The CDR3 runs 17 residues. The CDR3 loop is CASSVRDRKNSNQPQHF. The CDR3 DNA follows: TGTGCCAGTAGTGTCCGGGACAGAAAAAATAGCAATCAGCCCCAGCATTTT.

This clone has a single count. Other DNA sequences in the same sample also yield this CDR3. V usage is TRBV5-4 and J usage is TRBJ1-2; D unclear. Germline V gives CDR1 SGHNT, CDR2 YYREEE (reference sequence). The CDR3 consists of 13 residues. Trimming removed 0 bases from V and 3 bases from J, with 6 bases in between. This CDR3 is CASSLGGDYGYTF. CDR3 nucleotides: TGTGCCAGCAGCTTGGGGGGAGACTATGGCTACACCTTC.